Each of the 2 T cell receptor beta chains below was sequenced from the same sample in a study of PD-1 blockade in classical Hodgkin lymphoma. The time point was: newly diagnosed, previously untreated cHL patient sample. TCRdb keeps only in-frame clones here, not all; method: immunoSEQ multiplex PCR. The table has about 46,000 clones, more than 75% seen once. The sample taken for sequencing was peripheral blood mononuclear cells (PBMCs). These receptors were taken from a human donor with classical Hodgkin lymphoma.

The chain joins TRBV28 to TRBJ2-2, with 8 positions matching TRBD1. CDR1 is MDHEN, CDR2 SYDVKM, per germline. The V gene end was trimmed by 7 bases and the J gene end by 7 bases; junction bases not matched to a gene: 8. The CDR3 sequence is 14 residues long. CDR3 loop: CASTLGQGIGELFF. The DNA for the CDR3 is TGTGCCAGCACCCTCGGACAGGGAATCGGGGAGCTGTTTTTT. The whole variable domain, filled in from reference TRBV28 and TRBJ2-2, reads DVKVTQSSRYLVKRTGEKVFLECVQDMDHENMFWYRQDPGLGLRLIYFSYDVKMKEKGDIPEGYSVSREKKERFSLILESASTNQTSMYLCASTLGQGIGELFFGEGSRLTVL.

The rearrangement links TRBV27 to TRBJ2-1; 10 bases line up with TRBD2. This CDR3 contains 16 residues. Germline CDR1 and CDR2: MNHEY and SMNVEV (reference sequence). Trimming removed 3 bases from V and 8 bases from J; junction bases left unmatched: 10. In DNA form, the CDR3 reads TGTGCCAGCAGTTTCCTTAGCGGGAGGCTAATCCATGAGCAGTTCTTC. It codes for CASSFLSGRLIHEQFF.